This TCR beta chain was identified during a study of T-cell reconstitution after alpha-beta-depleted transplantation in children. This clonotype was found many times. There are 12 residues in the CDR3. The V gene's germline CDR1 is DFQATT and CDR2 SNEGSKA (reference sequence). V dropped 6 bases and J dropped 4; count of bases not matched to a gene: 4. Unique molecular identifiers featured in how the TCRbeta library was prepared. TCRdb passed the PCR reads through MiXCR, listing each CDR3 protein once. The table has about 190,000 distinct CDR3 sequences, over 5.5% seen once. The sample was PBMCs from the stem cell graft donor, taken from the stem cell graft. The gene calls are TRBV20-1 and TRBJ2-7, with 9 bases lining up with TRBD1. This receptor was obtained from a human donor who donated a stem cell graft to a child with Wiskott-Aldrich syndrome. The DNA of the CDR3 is TGCAGTGCCGACAGGGGGATTTACGAGCAGTACTTC. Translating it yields CSADRGIYEQYF.